These 2 T cell receptor beta chains were sequenced from one sample in a study of blood T cell repertoires in COVID-19. Clones were sequenced by immunoSEQ multiplex PCR, and TCRdb holds only the in-frame ones, with some missing. Here the sample spans 150,000 to 200,000 clones, approximately 90% being singletons. Material: peripheral blood. The receptors were sampled from a man aged 35 to 55 with active or convalescent COVID-19.

This chain connects TRBV2 to TRBJ2-3, with TRBD2 matching over 11 bases. The CDR3 contains 15 residues. In germline, CDR1 is SNHLY, CDR2 FYNNEI. J gave up 4 bases and V 6 bases, and 6 bases lay outside the gene matches. In DNA, the CDR3 is TGTGCCAGCAGATTGACTAGCGGGACGGCAGATACGCAGTATTTT. It specifies CASRLTSGTADTQYF.

This clone has more than one count but fewer than ten. The V call is TRBV7-2, the J call TRBJ2-5, with 7 nucleotides matching TRBD1. CDR3 length: 15 residues. V shed 3 bases, J shed 5 bases, and the junction held 9 bases outside the gene matches. The germline CDR1 and CDR2 sequences are SGHTA and FQGNSA. Written as DNA, the CDR3 is TGTGCCAGCAGCTTGAGACGACAGGGCGGGGAGACCCAGTACTTC. It specifies CASSLRRQGGETQYF.